This TCR beta chain is from a study of response to subunit inactivated influenza vaccine. About this clonotype: The antigen remains unidentified.

Germline V gives CDR1 MGHDK, CDR2 SYGVNS. This CDR3 contains 13 residues. The V and J ends lost 5 bases and 11 bases respectively, with 19 bases between them. TCRdb re-derived calls from the RT-PCR reads in MiXCR, one entry per CDR3 protein. The sample consists of 600,000 to 850,000 distinct CDR3 sequences, 12% to 15% of them appearing once. Overall study results and limits: Only a handful of new T cells, the authors suggested, are recruited with each seasonal influenza vaccination.

The sequence derives from a middle-aged man who received an inactivated influenza vaccine. The starting material was PBMCs from blood, obtained 14 to 15 days before vaccination. V gene TRBV25-1 combines with J gene TRBJ2-7; D may match TRBD1 or TRBD2 (5 bases each). CDR3 sequence: CASSIGTFKEKYF. The CDR3 bases are TGTGCCAGCAGTATCGGGACGTTTAAAGAAAAGTACTTC.